This TCR beta chain was documented in a study of T cells in Graves' hyperthyroidism and ophthalmopathy. Study-wide findings and caveats: The model anticipated ophthalmopathy a median around six months pre-onset. Most clonotypes expanded in thyroid above 0.001 were likewise present in blood.

Fresh 10 ml peripheral blood yielded PBMCs. This clonotype was counted ten times or more. The antigen remains undetermined. V shed 7 bases and J 5 bases; nucleotides not matched to a gene: 8. The germline V gene encodes CDR1 MNHNS and CDR2 SASEGT. This CDR3 contains 13 residues. There were TCR beta CDR3 regions amplified from RNA transcripts. HTBI primers drove first-round RT-PCR of the TCR CDR3. TCRdb itself ran the multiplex PCR reads through MiXCR, one entry per CDR3 protein. This table holds over 400,000 distinct CDR3 sequences, around 15% found once. This sequence joins TRBV6-1 and TRBJ2-7, with 7 bases aligning to TRBD1. The sequencing input was blood. The TCR sequence derives from a man aged 18 to 29 with Graves' ophthalmopathy. DNA for the CDR3: TGTGCCAGCAACAAACAGGGGTCCGACGAGCAGTACTTC. Residues: CASNKQGSDEQYF.